A single sample is the source of the 10 T cell receptor beta chains below, sequenced in a study of T cells in Graves' hyperthyroidism and ophthalmopathy. Template material for amplifying TCR beta CDR3 regions consisted of RNA transcripts. RT-PCR in the first round (using the HTBI primer set) targeted the TCR CDR3. MiXCR, run by TCRdb on the multiplex PCR reads, gives a single entry per CDR3 protein. Of over 550,000 distinct CDR3 sequences detected, over 15% appear once; the ten largest clones hold around a sixth. Material: blood. The receptors come from a woman between 18 and 29 years old with Graves' hyperthyroidism.

This clonotype has at least ten counts. The V call is TRBV24-1, the J call TRBJ1-1; 9 positions match TRBD1. The CDR3 is 14 amino acids. Unmatched junction bases numbered 1, after V lost 5 bases and J lost 1 base. CDR1 and CDR2 from the germline V gene are KGHDR and SFDVKD. The CDR3 spells CATSVGQGNTEAFF. CDR3 DNA: TGTGCCACCAGTGTGGGACAGGGGAACACTGAAGCTTTCTTT.

In the case of this clonotype: This may come from a read error, since a much larger clone is one base off. The chain couples TRBV19 to TRBJ1-4, with no clear D. Germline assignment: CDR1 LNHDA and CDR2 SQIVND (reference sequence). The CDR3 consists of 14 residues. This CDR3 reads CASSPPTENEELFF. CDR3 DNA sequence: TGTGCCAGTAGCCCTCCGACGGAGAATGAAGAACTGTTTTTT.

The chain couples TRBV28 to TRBJ1-3; D is unclear. The germline V and J ends were trimmed by 4 bases and 5 bases, with 9 bases remaining between them. Germline loops: CDR1 MDHEN, CDR2 SYDVKM. This CDR3 has 13 residues. Here the CDR3 reads CASSSVQRNTIYF. As DNA, the CDR3 is TGTGCCAGCAGTTCGGTCCAGAGAAACACCATATATTTT.

This clonotype was seen ten or more times. The chain carries TRBV3-1 and TRBJ2-1; weak D call: TRBD1 (6 bases). Trimming removed 4 bases from V and 0 bases from J, with 10 bases in between. Looked up from germline, CDR1 is LGHDT and CDR2 is YNNKEL (reference sequence). The CDR3 has 15 residues. The CDR3 coding sequence is TGTGCCAGCAGCCGCCAGGGGAGCTCCTACAATGAGCAGTTCTTC. As protein: CASSRQGSSYNEQFF.

V is TRBV20-1 and J is TRBJ2-2; 8 nucleotides line up with TRBD2. V lost 2 bases and J lost 6; bases outside the gene matches: 8. Germline CDR1 reads DFQATT; CDR2 reads SNEGSKA (reference sequence). The CDR3 extends over 15 amino acids. The CDR3 loop is CSARKPASGPGELFF. The CDR3 bases are TGCAGTGCTAGAAAACCGGCTAGCGGGCCCGGGGAGCTGTTTTTT.

This clonotype was observed many times. This chain's CDR3 is CASSEWDSSYNEQFF. The DNA of the CDR3 is TGTGCCAGCAGTGAATGGGACAGCTCCTACAATGAGCAGTTCTTC. V and J are TRBV6-1 and TRBJ2-1; TRBD1 agrees at 7 bases. Losses at the gene ends were 2 bases for V and 0 bases for J; bases not matched to a gene: 1. This CDR3 comprises 15 residues. Germline CDR1 is MNHNS and CDR2 is SASEGT.

This clonotype was observed at least ten times. This CDR3 reads CASSSGTLRHEQYF. The DNA of the CDR3 is TGTGCCAGCAGCTCCGGGACATTGAGACACGAGCAGTACTTC. The chain joins TRBV28 to TRBJ2-7, with D tentatively TRBD1 (6 bases). Germline CDR1 is MDHEN and CDR2 is SYDVKM. Trimming pared 6 bases from V and 5 bases from J, leaving 17 bases between. CDR3 length: 14 amino acids.

The V call is TRBV5-1, the J call TRBJ1-6, with no clear D. CDR3 size: 14 residues. The germline gives CDR1 SGHRS, CDR2 YFSETQ. Trimming took 0 bases from V and 6 from J, leaving 7 bases between them. The CDR3 protein is CASSLVGLNSPLHF. DNA for the CDR3: TGCGCCAGCAGCTTGGTCGGACTTAATTCACCCCTCCACTTT.

This clonotype was observed a handful of times. The chain has TRBV6-5 and TRBJ2-4, with D perhaps TRBD2 (6 bases). V shed 0 bases and J shed 6 bases, with 12 bases lying between them. CDR3 length: 15 residues. CDR1 is MNHEY, CDR2 SVGAGI, per germline. The CDR3 DNA follows: TGTGCCAGCAGTTACTCGACGGGTAGCGGAAACATTCAGTACTTC. This gives the protein CASSYSTGSGNIQYF.

This clonotype was observed a handful of times. V usage is TRBV2 and J usage is TRBJ2-3, with 7 bases fitting TRBD2. Germline V lookup: CDR1 SNHLY, CDR2 FYNNEI. CDR3 length: 14 residues. V was clipped by 5 bases and J by 2 bases; unmatched bases: 4. The chain's CDR3 is CASSRQRDTDTQYF. As DNA, the CDR3 is TGTGCCAGCAGTCGTCAGCGGGACACAGATACGCAGTATTTT.